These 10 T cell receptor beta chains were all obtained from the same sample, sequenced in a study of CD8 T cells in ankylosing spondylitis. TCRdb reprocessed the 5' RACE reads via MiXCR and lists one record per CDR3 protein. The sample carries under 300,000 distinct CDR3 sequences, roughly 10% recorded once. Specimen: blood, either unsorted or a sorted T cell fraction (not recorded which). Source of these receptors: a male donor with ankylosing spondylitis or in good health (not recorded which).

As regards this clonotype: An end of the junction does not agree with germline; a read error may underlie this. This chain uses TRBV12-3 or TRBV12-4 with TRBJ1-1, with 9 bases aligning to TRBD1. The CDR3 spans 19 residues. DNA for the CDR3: TGTGCCTGCAGTTTATTCTTTGGGGGACAGGGTGGGGTGAACACTGAAGCTTTCTTT. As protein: CACSLFFGGQGGVNTEAFF.

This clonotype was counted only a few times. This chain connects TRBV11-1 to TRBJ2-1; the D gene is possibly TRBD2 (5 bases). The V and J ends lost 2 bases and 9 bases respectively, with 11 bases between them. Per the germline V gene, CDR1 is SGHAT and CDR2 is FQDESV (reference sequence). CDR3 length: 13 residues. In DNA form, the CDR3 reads TGTGCCAGCAGCTTAAGCGGTAATGGTGAGCAGTTCTTC. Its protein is CASSLSGNGEQFF.

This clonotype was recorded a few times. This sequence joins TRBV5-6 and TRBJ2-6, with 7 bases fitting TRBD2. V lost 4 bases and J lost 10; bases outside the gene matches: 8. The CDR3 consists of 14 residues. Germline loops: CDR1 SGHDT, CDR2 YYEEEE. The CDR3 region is CASSNQLARNVLTF. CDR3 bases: TGTGCCAGCAGCAATCAACTAGCGCGAAACGTCCTGACTTTC.

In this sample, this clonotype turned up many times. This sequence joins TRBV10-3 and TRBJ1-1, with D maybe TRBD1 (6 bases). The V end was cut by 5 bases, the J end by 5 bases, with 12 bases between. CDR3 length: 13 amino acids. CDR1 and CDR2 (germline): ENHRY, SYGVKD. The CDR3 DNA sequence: TGTGCCATCAGTTCAGGGAGGGGGACTGAAGCTTTCTTT. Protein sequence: CAISSGRGTEAFF.

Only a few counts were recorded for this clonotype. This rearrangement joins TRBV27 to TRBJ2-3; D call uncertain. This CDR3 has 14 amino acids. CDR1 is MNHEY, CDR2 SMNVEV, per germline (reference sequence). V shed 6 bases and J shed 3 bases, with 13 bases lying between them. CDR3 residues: CASSFSRETDTQYF. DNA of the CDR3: TGTGCCAGCAGCTTTTCTCGAGAGACAGATACGCAGTATTTT.

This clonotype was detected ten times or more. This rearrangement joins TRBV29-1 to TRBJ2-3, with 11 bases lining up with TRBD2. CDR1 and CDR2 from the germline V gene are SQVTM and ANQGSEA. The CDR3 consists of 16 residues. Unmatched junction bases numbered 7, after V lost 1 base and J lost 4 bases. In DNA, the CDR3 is TGCAGCGTTGAAGGGTCGACTAGCGGGGTAGCAGATACGCAGTATTTT. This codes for CSVEGSTSGVADTQYF.

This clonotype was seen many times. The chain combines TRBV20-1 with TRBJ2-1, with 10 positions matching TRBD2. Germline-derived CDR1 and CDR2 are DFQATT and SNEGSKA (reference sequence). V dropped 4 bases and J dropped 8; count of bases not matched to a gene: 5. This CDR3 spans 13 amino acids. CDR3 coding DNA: TGCAGTGCTACCAGCGGGAGGGGTGATGAGCAGTTCTTC. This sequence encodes CSATSGRGDEQFF.

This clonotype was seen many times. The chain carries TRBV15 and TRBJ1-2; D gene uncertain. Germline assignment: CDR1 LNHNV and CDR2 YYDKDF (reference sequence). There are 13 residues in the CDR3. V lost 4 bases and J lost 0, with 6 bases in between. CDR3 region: CATSKSSNYGYTF. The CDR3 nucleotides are TGTGCCACCAGCAAGTCCTCTAACTATGGCTACACCTTC. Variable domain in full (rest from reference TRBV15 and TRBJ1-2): DAMVIQNPRYQVTQFGKPVTLSCSQTLNHNVMYWYQQKSSQAPKLLFHYYDKDFNNEADTPDNFQSRRPNTSFCFLDIRSPGLGDTAMYLCATSKSSNYGYTFGSGTRLTVV.

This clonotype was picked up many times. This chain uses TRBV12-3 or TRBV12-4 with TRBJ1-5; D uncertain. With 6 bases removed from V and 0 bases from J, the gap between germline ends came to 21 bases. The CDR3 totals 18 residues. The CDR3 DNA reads TGTGCCAGCAGCTGGCTGCCACTGGACGGGGATAGCAATCAGCCCCAGCATTTT. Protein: CASSWLPLDGDSNQPQHF.

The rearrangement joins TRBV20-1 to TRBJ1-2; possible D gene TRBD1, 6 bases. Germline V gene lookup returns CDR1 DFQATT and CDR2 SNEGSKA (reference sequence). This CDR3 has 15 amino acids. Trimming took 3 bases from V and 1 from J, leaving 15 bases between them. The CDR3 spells CSARPDSAFNYGYTF. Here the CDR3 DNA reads TGCAGTGCTAGGCCGGACAGTGCCTTTAACTATGGCTACACCTTC.